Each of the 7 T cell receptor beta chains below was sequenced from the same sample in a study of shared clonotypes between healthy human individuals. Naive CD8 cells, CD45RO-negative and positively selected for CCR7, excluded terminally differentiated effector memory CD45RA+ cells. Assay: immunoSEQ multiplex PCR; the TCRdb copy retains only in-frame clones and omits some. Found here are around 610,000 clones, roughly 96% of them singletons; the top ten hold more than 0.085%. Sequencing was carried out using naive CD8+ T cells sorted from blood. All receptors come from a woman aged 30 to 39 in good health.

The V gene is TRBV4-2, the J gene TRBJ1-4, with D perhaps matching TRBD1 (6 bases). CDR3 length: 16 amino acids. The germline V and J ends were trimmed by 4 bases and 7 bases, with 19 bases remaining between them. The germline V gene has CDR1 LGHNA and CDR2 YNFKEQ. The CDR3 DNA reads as TGTGCCAGCAGCCGCGTATCAGGGGACCTAGGTGAAAAACTGTTTTTT. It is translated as CASSRVSGDLGEKLFF.

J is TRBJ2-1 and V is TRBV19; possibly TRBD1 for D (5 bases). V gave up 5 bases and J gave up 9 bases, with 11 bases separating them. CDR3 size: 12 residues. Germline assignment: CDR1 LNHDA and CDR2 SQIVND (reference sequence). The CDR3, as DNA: TGTGCCAGTAGTTATATAGGGGTTGAGCAGTTCTTC. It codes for CASSYIGVEQFF.

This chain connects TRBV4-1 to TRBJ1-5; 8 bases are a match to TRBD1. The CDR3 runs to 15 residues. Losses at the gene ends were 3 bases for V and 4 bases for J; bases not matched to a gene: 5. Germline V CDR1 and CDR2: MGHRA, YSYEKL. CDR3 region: CASSQVRGPNQPQHF. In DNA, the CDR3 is TGCGCCAGCAGCCAGGTCAGGGGGCCTAATCAGCCCCAGCATTTT.

The CDR3 spells CASSLDMRGTEAFF. CDR3 DNA: TGTGCCAGCAGCTTAGATATGCGGGGGACTGAAGCTTTCTTT. This chain links TRBV11-2 with TRBJ1-1, with D possibly being TRBD1 (5 bases). The germline V gene has CDR1 SGHAT and CDR2 FQNNGV. This CDR3 contains 14 residues. V gave up 0 bases and J gave up 5 bases, with 10 bases separating them. The full variable domain, rest sourced from reference TRBV11-2 and TRBJ1-1, is EAGVAQSPRYKIIEKRQSVAFWCNPISGHATLYWYQQILGQGPKLLIQFQNNGVVDDSQLPKDRFSAERLKGVDSTLKIQPAKLEDSAVYLCASSLDMRGTEAFFGQGTRLTVV.

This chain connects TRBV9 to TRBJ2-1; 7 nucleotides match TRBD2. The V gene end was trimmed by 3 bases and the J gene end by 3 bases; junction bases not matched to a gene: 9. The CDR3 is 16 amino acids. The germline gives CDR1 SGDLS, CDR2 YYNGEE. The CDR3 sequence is CASSASGLADYNEQFF. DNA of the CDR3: TGTGCCAGCAGCGCCTCCGGCCTAGCGGACTACAATGAGCAGTTCTTC.

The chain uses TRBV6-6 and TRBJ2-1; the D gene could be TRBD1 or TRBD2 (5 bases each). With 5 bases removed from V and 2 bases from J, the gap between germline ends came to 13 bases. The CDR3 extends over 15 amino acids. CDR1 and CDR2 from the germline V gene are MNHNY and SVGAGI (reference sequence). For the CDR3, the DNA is TGTGCCAGCAGTCCCGGATTGGGGGCCTACAATGAGCAGTTCTTC. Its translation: CASSPGLGAYNEQFF.

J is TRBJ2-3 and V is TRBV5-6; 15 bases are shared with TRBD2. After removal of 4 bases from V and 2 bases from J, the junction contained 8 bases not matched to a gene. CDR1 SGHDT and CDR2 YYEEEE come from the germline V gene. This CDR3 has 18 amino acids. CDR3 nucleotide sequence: TGTGCCAGCAGCCTCGGACTAGCGGGAGGGCCCTACACAGATACGCAGTATTTT. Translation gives CASSLGLAGGPYTDTQYF.